A single T cell receptor (beta chain) is shown here with its context. What it binds is not known. This entry belongs to a study of regulatory T cells in long-lasting Graves disease. At the level of the study: For under 3 months, newly diagnosed Graves' patients had been taking antithyroid drugs.

To make TCR beta libraries, researchers used iRepertoire HTBI primers and Arm-PCR of CDR3 regions. TCRdb used MiXCR to reprocess the multiplex PCR reads, holding one entry per CDR3 protein. The table has 550,000 to 600,000 distinct CDR3 sequences, 15% to 20% seen once. Study outcomes and limitations: There was favoring of TRBV28, TRBJ1-2 and TRBJ2-5 in persistent disease.

The time point denotes: newly diagnosed GD, antithyroid drugs for less than 3 months. Researchers made the TCR library from RNA that was extracted from PBMCs. The CDR3 loop spans 15 amino acids. J was trimmed by 7 bases and V by 8 bases; bases with no gene match: 7. The germline V gene has CDR1 MDHEN and CDR2 SYDVKM. These sequences were also reported in another study, on T cells in Graves' hyperthyroidism and ophthalmopathy. That source notes: Together with thyroid ultrasound, orbital computed tomography, serum thyroxine and TRAb, clinical symptoms were used for diagnoses. HTBI primers were used for first-round RT-PCR of the TCR CDR3.

This TCR came from a man aged 18 to 30 with Graves disease. This specimen was peripheral blood mononuclear cells (PBMCs), taken at new diagnosis, from a patient treated with antithyroid drugs. This sequence joins TRBV28 and TRBJ2-1, with TRBD2 matching 14 bases. The DNA for the CDR3 is TGTGCCAGCGAGACTAGCGGGAGGGCCAAAAATGAGCAGTTCTTC. This translates into CASETSGRAKNEQFF. The whole variable domain, remainder taken from reference TRBV28 and TRBJ2-1, is DVKVTQSSRYLVKRTGEKVFLECVQDMDHENMFWYRQDPGLGLRLIYFSYDVKMKEKGDIPEGYSVSREKKERFSLILESASTNQTSMYLCASETSGRAKNEQFFGPGTRLTVL.